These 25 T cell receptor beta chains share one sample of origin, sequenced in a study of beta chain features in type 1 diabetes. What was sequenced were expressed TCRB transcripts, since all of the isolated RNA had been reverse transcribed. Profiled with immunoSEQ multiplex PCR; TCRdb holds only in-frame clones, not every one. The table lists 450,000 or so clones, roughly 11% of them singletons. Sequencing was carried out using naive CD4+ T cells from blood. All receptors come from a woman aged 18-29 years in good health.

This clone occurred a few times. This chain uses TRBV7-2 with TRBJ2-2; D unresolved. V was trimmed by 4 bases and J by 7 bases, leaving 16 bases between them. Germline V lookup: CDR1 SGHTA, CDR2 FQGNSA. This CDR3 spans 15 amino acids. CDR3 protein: CASSSVARTIGELFF. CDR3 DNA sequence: TGTGCCAGCAGCTCCGTAGCCCGGACCATCGGGGAGCTGTTTTTT.

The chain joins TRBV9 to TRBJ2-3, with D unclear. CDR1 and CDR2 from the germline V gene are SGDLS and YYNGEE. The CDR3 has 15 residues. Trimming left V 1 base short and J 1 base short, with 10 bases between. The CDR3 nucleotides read TGTGCCAGCAGCGTATTCGCCTTGGGCACAGATACGCAGTATTTT. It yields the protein CASSVFALGTDTQYF. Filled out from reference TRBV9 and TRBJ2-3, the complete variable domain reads DSGVTQTPKHLITATGQRVTLRCSPRSGDLSVYWYQQSLDQGLQFLIQYYNGEERAKGNILERFSAQQFPDLHSELNLSSLELGDSALYFCASSVFALGTDTQYFGPGTRLTVL.

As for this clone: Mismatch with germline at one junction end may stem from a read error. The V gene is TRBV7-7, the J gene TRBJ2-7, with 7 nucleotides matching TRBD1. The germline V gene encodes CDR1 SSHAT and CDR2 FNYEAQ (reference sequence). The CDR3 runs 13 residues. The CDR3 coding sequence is TGTGCTAGCAGCTTAGGGACAGCCTACGAGCAGTACTTC. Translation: CASSLGTAYEQYF.

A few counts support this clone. Here the CDR3 DNA reads TGTGCCAGCTCACCGATCAGGGAGGTCTATGGCTACACCTTC. Translating it yields CASSPIREVYGYTF. The chain combines TRBV18 with TRBJ1-2, with D maybe TRBD1 (5 bases). The CDR3 has 14 residues. Germline assignment: CDR1 KGHSH and CDR2 LQKENI. Trimming removed 3 bases from V and 4 bases from J, with 12 bases in between.

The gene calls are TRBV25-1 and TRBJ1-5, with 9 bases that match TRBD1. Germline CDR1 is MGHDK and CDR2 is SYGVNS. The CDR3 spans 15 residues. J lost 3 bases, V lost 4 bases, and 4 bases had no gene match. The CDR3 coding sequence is TGTGCCAGCAGTGCCGGACAGGGGAACAATCAGCCCCAGCATTTT. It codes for CASSAGQGNNQPQHF.

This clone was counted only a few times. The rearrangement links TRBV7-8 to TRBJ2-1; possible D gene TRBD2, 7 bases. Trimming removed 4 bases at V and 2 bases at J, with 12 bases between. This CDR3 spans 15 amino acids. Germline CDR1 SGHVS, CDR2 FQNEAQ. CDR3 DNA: TGTGCCAGCAGCTCCACGGGGGGCACCTACAATGAGCAGTTCTTC. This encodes CASSSTGGTYNEQFF.

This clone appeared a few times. The CDR3 bases are TGTGCCAGCCCCCGGGACAGGGGATGCTACACCTTC. Its translation is CASPRDRGCYTF. This chain uses TRBV27 with TRBJ1-2, with TRBD1 matching over 10 bases. The V gene's germline CDR1 is MNHEY and CDR2 SMNVEV (reference sequence). V trimming: 8 bases; J trimming: 9 bases; junction bases outside the gene matches: 6. The CDR3 has 12 residues.

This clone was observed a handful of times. Here the CDR3 reads CSVGSDNEQFF. The CDR3 DNA follows: TGCAGTGTGGGGAGCGACAATGAGCAGTTCTTC. J is TRBJ2-1 and V is TRBV20-1, with D possibly being TRBD2 (5 bases). V was pared by 7 bases and J by 5 bases, with 9 bases between. This CDR3 contains 11 residues. The germline V gene encodes CDR1 DFQATT and CDR2 SNEGSKA (reference sequence).

The CDR3 region has the DNA TGCGCCAGCAGCATCCGGGACAGGGGCTCCTACGAGCAGTACTTC. Translation: CASSIRDRGSYEQYF. The chain links TRBV23-1 to TRBJ2-7, with 10 nucleotides matching TRBD1. TRBV23-1 is reported as an ORF; its role is uncertain. The CDR3 extends over 15 amino acids. The junction had 5 bases not matched to a gene; V was cut back by 6 bases and J by 0 bases.

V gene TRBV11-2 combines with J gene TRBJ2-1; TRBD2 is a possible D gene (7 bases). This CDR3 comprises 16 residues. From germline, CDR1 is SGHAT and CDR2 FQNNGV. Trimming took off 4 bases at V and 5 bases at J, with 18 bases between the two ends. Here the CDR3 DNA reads TGTGCCAGCAGCTCGGGAGGAGGGGGGATGCACAATGAGCAGTTCTTC. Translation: CASSSGGGGMHNEQFF. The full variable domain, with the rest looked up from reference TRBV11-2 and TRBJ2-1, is EAGVAQSPRYKIIEKRQSVAFWCNPISGHATLYWYQQILGQGPKLLIQFQNNGVVDDSQLPKDRFSAERLKGVDSTLKIQPAKLEDSAVYLCASSSGGGGMHNEQFFGPGTRLTVL.

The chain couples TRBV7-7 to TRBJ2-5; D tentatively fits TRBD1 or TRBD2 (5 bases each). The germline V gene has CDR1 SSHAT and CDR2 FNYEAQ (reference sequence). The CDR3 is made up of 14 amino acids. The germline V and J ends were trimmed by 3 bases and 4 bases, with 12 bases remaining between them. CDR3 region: CASSFSGSRETQYF. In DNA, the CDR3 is TGTGCCAGCAGCTTTTCAGGGAGTCGAGAGACCCAGTACTTC.

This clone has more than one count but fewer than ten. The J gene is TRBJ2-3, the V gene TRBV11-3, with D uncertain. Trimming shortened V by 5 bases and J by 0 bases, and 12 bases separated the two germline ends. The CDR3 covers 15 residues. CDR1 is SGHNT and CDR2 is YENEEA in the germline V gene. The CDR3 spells CASSKRRLSTDTQYF. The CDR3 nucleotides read TGTGCCAGCAGCAAAAGACGGCTGAGCACAGATACGCAGTATTTT.

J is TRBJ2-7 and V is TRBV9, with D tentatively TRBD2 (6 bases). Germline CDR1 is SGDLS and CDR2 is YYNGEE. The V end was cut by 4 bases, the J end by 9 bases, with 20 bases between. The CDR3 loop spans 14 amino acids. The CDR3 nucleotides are TGTGCCAGCAGCCCCTCCGGGACTCTGCGGGGGCAGTACTTC. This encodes CASSPSGTLRGQYF.

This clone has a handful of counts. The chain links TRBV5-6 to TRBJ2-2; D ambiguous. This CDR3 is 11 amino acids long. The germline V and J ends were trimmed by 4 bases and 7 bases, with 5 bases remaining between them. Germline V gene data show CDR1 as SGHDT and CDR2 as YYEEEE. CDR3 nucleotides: TGTGCCAGCAGCACATACGGGGAGCTGTTTTTT. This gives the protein CASSTYGELFF.

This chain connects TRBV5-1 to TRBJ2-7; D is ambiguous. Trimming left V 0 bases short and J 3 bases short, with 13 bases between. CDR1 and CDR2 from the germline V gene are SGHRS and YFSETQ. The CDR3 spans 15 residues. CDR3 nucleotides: TGCGCCAGCAGCTTGGGGCAGCACCCAGACTACGAGCAGTACGTC. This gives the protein CASSLGQHPDYEQYV.

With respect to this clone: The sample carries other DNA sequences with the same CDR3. CDR3 sequence reads: CASSLGTGETQYF. The CDR3, as DNA: TGCGCCAGCAGCTTGGGGACAGGGGAGACCCAGTACTTC. The V call is TRBV5-1, the J call TRBJ2-5; 8 bases map to TRBD1. V lost 0 bases, J lost 5 bases, and 0 bases stayed unmatched. The germline gives CDR1 SGHRS, CDR2 YFSETQ. This CDR3 has 13 amino acids.

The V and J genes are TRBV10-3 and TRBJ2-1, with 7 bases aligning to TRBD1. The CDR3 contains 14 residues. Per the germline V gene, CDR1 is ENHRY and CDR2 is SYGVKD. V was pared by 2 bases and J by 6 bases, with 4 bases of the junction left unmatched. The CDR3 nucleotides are TGTGCCATCAGTGAGGTACAGGGGACCAATGAGCAGTTCTTC. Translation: CAISEVQGTNEQFF.

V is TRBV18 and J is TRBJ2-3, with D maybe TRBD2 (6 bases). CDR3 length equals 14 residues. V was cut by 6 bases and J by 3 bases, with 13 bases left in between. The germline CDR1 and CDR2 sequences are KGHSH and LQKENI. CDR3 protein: CASSPSAGTDTQYF. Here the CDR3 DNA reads TGTGCCAGCTCCCCTAGCGCCGGAACAGATACGCAGTATTTT.

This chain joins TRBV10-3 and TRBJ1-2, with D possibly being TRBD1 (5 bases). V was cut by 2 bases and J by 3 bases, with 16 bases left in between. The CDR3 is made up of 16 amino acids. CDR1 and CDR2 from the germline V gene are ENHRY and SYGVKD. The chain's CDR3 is CAISENGRGGDYGYTF. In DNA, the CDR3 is TGTGCCATCAGTGAGAACGGACGAGGAGGGGACTATGGCTACACCTTC.

The CDR3 sequence: CASSFRGGYNEQFF. As DNA, the CDR3 is TGTGCCAGCAGCTTTCGTGGAGGGTACAATGAGCAGTTCTTC. The chain joins TRBV7-2 to TRBJ2-1; possibly TRBD2 for D (6 bases). CDR1 and CDR2 (germline): SGHTA, FQGNSA. The CDR3 runs to 14 residues. V lost 3 bases and J 4 bases, leaving 10 bases between the germline ends.

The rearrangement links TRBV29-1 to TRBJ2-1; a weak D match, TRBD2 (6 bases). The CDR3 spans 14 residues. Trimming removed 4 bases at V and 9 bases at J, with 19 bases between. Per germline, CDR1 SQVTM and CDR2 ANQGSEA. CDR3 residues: CSVAVTSLGGEQFF. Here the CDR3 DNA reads TGCAGCGTTGCCGTGACTAGTTTAGGTGGTGAGCAGTTCTTC.

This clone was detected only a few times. CDR3 nucleotide sequence: TGCGCCAGCAGCCGATCTTCGGGGGGCTTCGAGACCCAGTACTTC. Its translation is CASSRSSGGFETQYF. The J gene is TRBJ2-5, the V gene TRBV4-3, with TRBD2 as a possible D gene (7 bases). The germline gives CDR1 LGHNA, CDR2 YSLEER. Trimming stripped 4 bases from V and 5 bases from J, with 17 bases between. The CDR3 spans 15 residues.

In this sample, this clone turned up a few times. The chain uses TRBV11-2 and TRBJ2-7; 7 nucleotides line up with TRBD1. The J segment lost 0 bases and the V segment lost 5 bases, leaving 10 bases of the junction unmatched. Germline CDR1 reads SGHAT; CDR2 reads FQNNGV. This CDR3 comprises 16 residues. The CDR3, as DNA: TGTGCCAGCAGCCCTTCCGGGACAGCGAGCTCCTACGAGCAGTACGTC. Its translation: CASSPSGTASSYEQYV.

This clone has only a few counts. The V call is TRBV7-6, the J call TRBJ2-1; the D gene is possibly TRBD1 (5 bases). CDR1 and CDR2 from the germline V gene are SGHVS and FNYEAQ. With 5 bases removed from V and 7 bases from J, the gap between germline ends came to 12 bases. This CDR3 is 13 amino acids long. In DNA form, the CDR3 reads TGTGCCAGCAGCCCAAACCAGGGTAATGAGCAGTTCTTC. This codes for CASSPNQGNEQFF.

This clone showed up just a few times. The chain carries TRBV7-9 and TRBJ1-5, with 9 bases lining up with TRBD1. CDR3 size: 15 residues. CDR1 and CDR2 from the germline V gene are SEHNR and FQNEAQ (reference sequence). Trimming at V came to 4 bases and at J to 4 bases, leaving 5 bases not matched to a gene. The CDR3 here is CASSSQGARNQPQHF. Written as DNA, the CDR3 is TGTGCCAGCAGCTCACAGGGGGCTCGAAATCAGCCCCAGCATTTT.